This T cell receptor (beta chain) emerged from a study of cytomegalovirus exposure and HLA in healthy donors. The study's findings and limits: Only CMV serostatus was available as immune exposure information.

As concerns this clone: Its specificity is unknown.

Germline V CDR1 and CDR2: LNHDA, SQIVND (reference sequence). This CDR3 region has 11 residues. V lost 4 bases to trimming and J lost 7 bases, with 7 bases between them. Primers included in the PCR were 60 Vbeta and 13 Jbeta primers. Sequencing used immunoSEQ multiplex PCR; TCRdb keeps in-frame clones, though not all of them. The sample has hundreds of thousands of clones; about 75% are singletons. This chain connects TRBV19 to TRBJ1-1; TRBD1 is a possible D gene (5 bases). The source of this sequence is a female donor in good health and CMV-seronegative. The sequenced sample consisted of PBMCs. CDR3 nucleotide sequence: TGTGCCAGTAGTACAGGGCATGAAGCTTTCTTT. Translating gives CASSTGHEAFF.